These T cell receptor beta chains were read from a single sample in a study of T cell repertoires in cytomegalovirus infection. Their antigen targets remain unknown. TCRdb re-called the reads through MiXCR, storing one row per CDR3 protein. The table has some 920,000 distinct CDR3 sequences, more than 25% seen once; the top ten hold 11% to 15%. The starting material was cultured CD8+ T cells from PBMCs, obtained from culture after CMV antigen stimulation. All receptors come from a human donor in good health (CMV status not recorded). Some clones in this sample may be carry-over from other donors' samples. CDR3s include the opening cysteine and the closing phenylalanine or tryptophan. D genes are given only for firm matches. Only some rows state a clone size, as once, few, many or a class for expanded clones.

V	size	D	J	CDR3	DNA
TRBV19	many	NA	TRBJ2-1	CASSMDFRLDEQFF	TGTGCCAGTAGTATGGACTTTAGGTTGGATGAGCAGTTCTTC
TRBV6-2/TRBV6-3	NA	TRBD1	TRBJ2-4	CASRWTGGFDKNIQYF	TGTGCCAGCAGGTGGACAGGGGGTTTCGACAAAAACATTCAGTACTTC
TRBV27	few	NA	TRBJ1-1	CASSSFDWDTEAFF	TGTGCCAGCAGTTCTTTCGACTGGGACACTGAAGCTTTCTTT
TRBV19	few	NA	TRBJ1-1	CASRNTGNTEAFF	TGTGCCAGTAGGAATACAGGGAACACTGAAGCTTTCTTT
TRBV4-1	NA	NA	TRBJ1-2	CASSQSRGLDYGYTF	TGCGCCAGCAGCCAATCAAGGGGATTAGACTATGGCTACACCTTC
TRBV6-6	NA	NA	TRBJ1-1	CASSYEKISGRNLEAFF	TGTGCCAGCAGTTACGAGAAGATCTCAGGACGCAATCTTGAAGCTTTCTTT
TRBV7-9	NA	TRBD1	TRBJ1-5	CASSLGVTGGLQPQHF	TGTGCCAGCAGCTTAGGCGTGACAGGGGGCCTTCAGCCCCAGCATTTT
TRBV3-1	few	TRBD2	TRBJ2-5	CASSQWSSGGETQYF	TGTGCCAGCAGCCAGTGGTCGAGCGGGGGAGAGACCCAGTACTTC
TRBV12-5	NA	TRBD1	TRBJ2-7	CASGLPTGSSYEQYF	TGTGCTAGTGGTTTGCCGACAGGGAGCTCCTACGAGCAGTACTTC
TRBV27	NA	NA	TRBJ1-5	CASSFRQTQPQHF	TGTGCCAGCAGTTTTAGACAGACCCAGCCCCAGCATTTT
TRBV7-9	many	TRBD1	TRBJ1-1	CASSLGQGREAFF	TGTGCCAGCAGCTTAGGACAGGGAAGAGAAGCTTTCTTT
TRBV7-9	many	NA	TRBJ1-3	CASSLTPGDGYNTIYF	TGTGCCAGCAGCTTGACACCGGGCGACGGGTACAACACCATATATTTT
TRBV19	NA	TRBD1	TRBJ2-7	CASSMVGQLSSYEQYF	TGTGCCAGTAGTATGGTGGGACAGCTATCCTCCTACGAGCAGTACTTC
TRBV27	few	NA	TRBJ2-3	CASSSRGPRPDTQYF	TGTGCCAGCAGTTCTCGGGGGCCTAGGCCAGATACGCAGTATTTT
TRBV6-5	NA	NA	TRBJ1-6	CASRLEGGRDSPLHF	TGTGCCAGCAGACTCGAGGGGGGCCGTGATTCACCCCTCCACTTT
TRBV6-1	NA	TRBD1	TRBJ2-1	CVSSETGAREQFF	TGTGTCAGCAGTGAAACAGGGGCACGGGAGCAGTTCTTC
TRBV19	few	NA	TRBJ2-2	CASSMTPGELFF	TGTGCCAGTAGTATGACCCCCGGGGAGCTGTTTTTT
TRBV9	NA	NA	TRBJ2-2	CASRPDTNTGELFF	TGTGCCAGCAGACCCGACACGAACACCGGGGAGCTGTTTTTT
TRBV7-6	NA	TRBD1	TRBJ1-1	CASSYGTGALEAFF	TGTGCCAGCAGCTACGGGACAGGGGCCCTAGAAGCTTTCTTT
TRBV7-6	NA	NA	TRBJ1-5	CASSPAAGVGNQPQHF	TGTGCCAGCAGCCCAGCGGCGGGAGTTGGCAATCAGCCCCAGCATTTT
TRBV12-3/TRBV12-4	NA	TRBD2	TRBJ2-5	CASRGLEETQYF	TGTGCCAGCAGGGGACTAGAAGAGACCCAGTACTTC
TRBV7-8	many	NA	TRBJ2-5	CASSLINWTEETQYF	TGTGCCAGCAGCTTAATCAACTGGACAGAAGAGACCCAGTACTTC
TRBV11-3	NA	NA	TRBJ2-3	CASSYYGEPTDTQYF	TGTGCCAGCAGCTATTACGGGGAACCCACAGATACGCAGTATTTT
TRBV19	few	TRBD2	TRBJ2-1	CASRAGLAGYNEQFF	TGTGCCAGTAGGGCGGGACTAGCGGGGTACAATGAGCAGTTCTTC
TRBV6-1	few	NA	TRBJ1-1	CASSGGGENTEAFF	TGTGCCAGCAGTGGAGGCGGGGAGAACACTGAAGCTTTCTTT
TRBV29-1	NA	TRBD1	TRBJ2-2	CSVPQGNGELFF	TGCAGCGTTCCACAGGGGAACGGGGAGCTGTTTTTT
TRBV5-1	few	TRBD1	TRBJ1-1	CASSSRKGQGFMNTEAFF	TGCGCCAGCAGCTCTCGCAAGGGACAGGGATTCATGAACACTGAAGCTTTCTTT
TRBV6-1	NA	NA	TRBJ2-1	CASSEEAWSSYNEQFF	TGTGCCAGCAGTGAAGAGGCCTGGAGCTCCTACAATGAGCAGTTCTTC
TRBV7-8	many	NA	TRBJ1-2	CASSSSGTPNYGYTF	TGTGCCAGCAGCTCCTCCGGGACACCTAACTATGGCTACACCTTC
TRBV28	NA	NA	TRBJ2-2	CASSFGSLNTGELFF	TGTGCCAGCAGTTTTGGCAGCCTGAACACCGGGGAGCTGTTTTTT
TRBV20-1	few	TRBD1	TRBJ1-2	CSARPQTGAVFSLYGYTF	TGCAGTGCTAGACCCCAAACAGGGGCGGTCTTTTCTCTCTATGGCTACACCTTC
TRBV6-6	NA	NA	TRBJ1-4	CASSLLGGVNEKLFF	TGTGCCAGCAGTCTCCTAGGGGGGGTTAATGAAAAACTGTTTTTT
TRBV7-2	NA	NA	TRBJ2-1	CASSLIGTILDEQFF	TGTGCCAGCAGCTTAATTGGGACAATACTCGATGAGCAGTTCTTC
TRBV6-1	few	NA	TRBJ1-4	CASSEWLRDEKLFF	TGTGCCAGCAGTGAATGGCTCAGAGATGAAAAACTGTTTTTT
TRBV10-3	NA	NA	TRBJ2-3	CAISEQGWADTQYF	TGTGCCATCAGTGAACAGGGTTGGGCAGATACGCAGTATTTT
TRBV7-2	many	TRBD2	TRBJ2-7	CASTTHGGLAGYEQYF	TGTGCCAGCACCACTCACGGTGGGCTAGCGGGGTACGAGCAGTACTTC
TRBV12-3/TRBV12-4	NA	TRBD2	TRBJ2-1	CASSSPGLAGVVRQFF	TGTGCCAGCAGTTCCCCGGGACTAGCGGGGGTCGTGAGGCAGTTCTTC
TRBV18	few	NA	TRBJ2-1	CASSPATEYNEQFF	TGTGCCAGCTCACCGGCAACGGAATACAATGAGCAGTTCTTC
TRBV2	NA	TRBD1	TRBJ1-6	CASNLPGQTLSSYNSPLHF	TGTGCCAGCAACTTACCGGGACAGACACTAAGCTCCTATAATTCACCCCTCCACTTT
TRBV7-9	many	TRBD1	TRBJ1-3	CASSLFRTGPGNTIYF	TGTGCCAGCAGCTTATTTCGGACAGGGCCTGGAAACACCATATATTTT
TRBV5-4	few	NA	TRBJ1-1	CASSIYPDSGNTEAFF	TGTGCCAGCAGCATCTATCCGGACAGTGGAAACACTGAAGCTTTCTTT
TRBV6-5	few	NA	TRBJ2-7	CASSPGHHEQYF	TGTGCCAGCAGTCCAGGGCACCACGAGCAGTACTTC
TRBV5-4	few	NA	TRBJ2-5	CASSLPEEETQYF	TGTGCCAGCAGCTTGCCCGAGGAAGAGACCCAGTACTTC
TRBV6-2/TRBV6-3	few	TRBD1	TRBJ2-7	CASCSRDSQHEQYF	TGTGCCAGCTGTAGCCGGGACAGTCAACACGAGCAGTACTTC
TRBV20-1	few	TRBD1	TRBJ1-1	CSAREDRENTEAFF	TGCAGTGCGCGGGAAGACAGGGAGAACACTGAAGCTTTCTTT
TRBV9	NA	NA	TRBJ1-1	CASSVGRKGTEAFF	TGTGCCAGCAGCGTGGGCCGGAAGGGCACTGAAGCTTTCTTT
TRBV7-9	NA	TRBD1	TRBJ1-1	CASSVETGRDTEAFF	TGTGCCAGCAGCGTAGAGACAGGGAGGGACACTGAAGCTTTCTTT
TRBV12-3/TRBV12-4	NA	TRBD1	TRBJ1-1	CASSMTGGASEAFF	TGTGCCAGCAGTATGACAGGGGGCGCGTCTGAAGCTTTCTTT
TRBV6-2/TRBV6-3	NA	TRBD1	TRBJ1-1	CASSYWDRMNTEAFF	TGTGCCAGCAGTTACTGGGACAGAATGAACACTGAAGCTTTCTTT
TRBV12-3/TRBV12-4	NA	TRBD1	TRBJ2-1	CASSSLSQGAYEQFF	TGTGCCAGCAGTTCCCTCTCGCAGGGGGCGTACGAGCAGTTCTTC
TRBV27	few	TRBD1	TRBJ1-1	CASSPEPGTGGGNTEAFF	TGTGCCAGCAGTCCCGAACCTGGGACAGGGGGCGGGAACACTGAAGCTTTCTTT
TRBV27	NA	NA	TRBJ2-7	CASSSNNEQYF	TGTGCCAGCAGTTCCAACAACGAGCAGTACTTC
TRBV5-8	NA	NA	TRBJ1-2	CASSLDAVYHSANYGYTF	TGTGCCAGCAGCTTGGATGCAGTCTATCATTCTGCTAACTATGGCTACACCTTC
TRBV11-3	few	NA	TRBJ1-3	CASSGDRGNTIYF	TGTGCCAGCAGCGGAGACCGCGGGAACACCATATATTTT
TRBV6-1	few	TRBD2	TRBJ2-1	CASSDLLAGGLNEQFF	TGTGCCAGCAGTGACCTCCTAGCGGGGGGGCTTAATGAGCAGTTCTTC
TRBV7-9	few	NA	TRBJ1-1	CASIPSRGLNTEAFF	TGTGCCAGCATCCCGAGCCGGGGGTTGAACACTGAAGCTTTCTTT
TRBV6-2/TRBV6-3	few	TRBD1	TRBJ1-1	CASSLTLRGTGMTEAFF	TGTGCCAGCAGCTTAACCCTCCGGGGGACAGGGATGACTGAAGCTTTCTTT
TRBV5-1	NA	NA	TRBJ2-2	CASSIGTQANTGELFF	TGCGCCAGCAGCATAGGGACACAAGCGAACACCGGGGAGCTGTTTTTT
TRBV27	few	NA	TRBJ2-5	CASSLSQGLETQYF	TGTGCCAGCAGTTTATCGCAGGGTTTAGAGACCCAGTACTTC
TRBV7-9	NA	NA	TRBJ2-2	CASSLEDGLNTGELFF	TGTGCCAGCAGCTTAGAGGACGGACTGAACACCGGGGAGCTGTTTTTT